One sample yielded the 7 T cell receptor beta chains listed below, sequenced in a study of shared clonotypes between healthy human individuals. CD45RO negativity and positive selection for CCR7 defined naive CD8 cells, a population that excluded terminally differentiated effector memory CD45RA+ cells. Data came from immunoSEQ multiplex PCR; TCRdb stores just in-frame clones and leaves some out. Seen here are about 2.2 million clones, about 93% observed once, and the top ten hold 1.5% to 2%. Sequenced: naive CD8+ T cells from PBMCs. These TCRs come from a man aged 18 to 35 in good health. Some clones in this sample may be carry-over from other donors' samples.

This clone was counted a few times. The chain recombines TRBV15 with TRBJ2-2, with a weak D call TRBD1 (6 bases). The V gene's germline CDR1 is LNHNV and CDR2 YYDKDF (reference sequence). V was pared by 0 bases and J by 8 bases, with 22 bases between. The CDR3 runs to 18 residues. The CDR3 here is CATSRDPLDSRPGGELFF. DNA of the CDR3: TGTGCCACCAGCAGAGACCCTTTGGACAGTCGGCCTGGGGGGGAGCTGTTTTTT.

The chain couples TRBV5-6 to TRBJ2-7, with D uncertain. The CDR3 length is 17 residues. V was trimmed by 1 base and J by 0 bases, leaving 17 bases between them. CDR1 and CDR2 (germline): SGHDT, YYEEEE. In nucleotides, the CDR3 is TGTGCCAGCAGCTTGACCTACCCGACCCCCTACTCCTACGAGCAGTACTTC. Its protein product is CASSLTYPTPYSYEQYF.

The V and J genes are TRBV6-5 and TRBJ1-3, with a weak D call TRBD1 (6 bases). Germline V lookup: CDR1 MNHEY, CDR2 SVGAGI. Trimming took off 0 bases at V and 6 bases at J, with 12 bases between the two ends. The CDR3 length is 15 residues. CDR3 DNA sequence: TGTGCCAGCAGTTACTCGCGGGGGGCCCCAAACACCATATATTTT. Translation gives CASSYSRGAPNTIYF.

The rearrangement links TRBV5-5 to TRBJ1-4; D not certain. Germline V lookup: CDR1 SGHKS, CDR2 YYEKEE (reference sequence). The length of the CDR3 is 16 residues. V shed 4 bases and J shed 5 bases, with 18 bases lying between them. The CDR3 region has the DNA TGTGCCAGCAGCCTCCTCTCGCGGGCAGTAAATGAAAAACTGTTTTTT. Amino acids: CASSLLSRAVNEKLFF. The whole variable domain, remainder taken from reference TRBV5-5 and TRBJ1-4, is DAGVTQSPTHLIKTRGQQVTLRCSPISGHKSVSWYQQVLGQGPQFIFQYYEKEERGRGNFPDRFSARQFPNYSSELNVNALLLGDSALYLCASSLLSRAVNEKLFFGSGTQLSVL.

The chain combines TRBV7-2 with TRBJ1-1; 7 bases match TRBD1. With V trimmed by 6 bases and J by 0 bases, 7 bases remained unmatched. The length of the CDR3 is 15 residues. Germline CDR1 and CDR2: SGHTA and FQGNSA. CDR3 sequence reads: CASRTGRSVNTEAFF. The DNA for the CDR3 is TGTGCCAGCAGGACAGGGAGGTCGGTGAACACTGAAGCTTTCTTT.

The chain uses TRBV27 and TRBJ1-5; weak D call: TRBD1 (5 bases). CDR3 length equals 15 residues. Trimming took off 6 bases at V and 6 bases at J, with 18 bases between the two ends. The germline V gene has CDR1 MNHEY and CDR2 SMNVEV (reference sequence). In DNA, the CDR3 is TGTGCCAGCAGACCGCCGGGGGTAGTGACTCAGCCCCAGCATTTT. This codes for CASRPPGVVTQPQHF.

The rearrangement uses TRBV7-9 and TRBJ2-7; 8 bases fit TRBD1. The germline gives CDR1 SEHNR, CDR2 FQNEAQ (reference sequence). There are 15 residues in the CDR3. J gave up 0 bases and V 5 bases, and 6 bases lay outside the gene matches. CDR3 protein: CASSQGDRTSYEQYF. In DNA form, the CDR3 reads TGTGCCAGCAGCCAGGGGGACAGGACCTCCTACGAGCAGTACTTC.